This paragraph reports one T cell receptor (beta chain). These data come from a study of blood T cell repertoires in COVID-19. Looking at the study overall: Samples of COVID-19 (acute and convalescent) were obtained from the United States, Italy and Spain. From T cells, B-cell-depleted T cells, or PBMCs came the material, which was cDNA or gDNA.

Seattle participants joined during active infection and were tracked over time. The CDR3 is 15 residues long. With 1 base removed from V and 3 bases from J, the gap between germline ends came to 11 bases. Germline V gene data show CDR1 as SEHNR and CDR2 as FQNEAQ (reference sequence). Repertoires were generated with immunoSEQ multiplex PCR, while TCRdb's copy carries only in-frame clones and drops some. The data show about 160,000 clones, 82% seen once. Sequenced sample: peripheral blood. The origin of this receptor is a woman aged 40 to 49 with COVID-19, enrolled during active disease. The gene calls are TRBV7-9 and TRBJ2-3, with D perhaps TRBD2 (5 bases). CDR3 in DNA: TGTGCCAGCAGCTTAGGGCTACTAGATACAGATACGCAGTATTTT. Amino acid sequence: CASSLGLLDTDTQYF. Combining the CDR3 with reference TRBV7-9 and TRBJ2-3 gives the whole variable domain DTGVSQNPRHKITKRGQNVTFRCDPISEHNRLYWYRQTLGQGPEFLTYFQNEAQLEKSRLLSDRFSAERPKGSFSTLEIQRTEQGDSAMYLCASSLGLLDTDTQYFGPGTRLTVL.